The table lists the clone carrying this T cell receptor (beta chain) with many counts. This entry comes from a study of blood T cell repertoires in COVID-19. Overall study context: The study drew acute and convalescent COVID-19 samples from the United States, Italy and Spain. The cDNA or gDNA used as material had been derived from T cells, B-cell-depleted T cells, or PBMCs.

The CDR3 length is 12 residues. Germline loops: CDR1 MNHNY, CDR2 SVGAGI (reference sequence). V was clipped by 8 bases and J by 3 bases, with 8 bases between them. Original processing methods: Amplification of reference gene primers provided the estimated nucleated cell counts. Data came from immunoSEQ multiplex PCR; TCRdb stores just in-frame clones and leaves some out. The V and J calls and the clone size are those of that table, but D and trimming were determined from the DNA. The sample records approximately 190,000 clones, approximately 80% being singletons. The genes are TRBV6-6 and TRBJ1-5, with D hard to call. The material sequenced was peripheral blood. The receptor's source is a human donor in a cohort sampled during active COVID-19. In DNA, the CDR3 is TGTGCCAGCTCGAGCAACAATCAGCCCCAGCATTTT. Its translation is CASSSNNQPQHF.